The 11 T cell receptor beta chains reported below all come from one sample, sequenced in a study of blood T cell repertoires in COVID-19 (TCRdb year 2020). The method behind the library was the immunoSEQ multiplex PCR assay. Imported from immuneACCESS, the table was reduced by TCRdb to in-frame sequences with V and J called. These copies leave out some clones; in studies compared against another copy, an unresolved V gene accounts for under half, and the cause of the remainder is not known. The sample profile shows approximately 170,000 clones; around 83% of them were found once. The ten largest clones add up to under 10% of the sample. The sequencing input was peripheral blood. The receptor source for this set is an older woman with COVID-19, enrolled during active disease.

This chain connects TRBV15 to TRBJ1-4; D gene unclear. V was shortened by 6 bases and J by 2 bases, with 13 bases between the two germline ends. Germline CDR1 reads LNHNV; CDR2 reads YYDKDF (reference sequence). The CDR3 is made up of 15 amino acids. CDR3 DNA: TGTGCCACCAGTTCCGGAGATTCGACTAATGAAAAACTGTTTTTT. It encodes CATSSGDSTNEKLFF. Based on the CDR3 plus reference TRBV15 and TRBJ1-4, the full variable domain is DAMVIQNPRYQVTQFGKPVTLSCSQTLNHNVMYWYQQKSSQAPKLLFHYYDKDFNNEADTPDNFQSRRPNTSFCFLDIRSPGLGDTAMYLCATSSGDSTNEKLFFGSGTQLSVL.

The gene calls are TRBV5-4 and TRBJ2-2; a weak D match, TRBD1 (5 bases). V was shortened by 5 bases and J by 5 bases, with 10 bases between the two germline ends. CDR1 is SGHNT, CDR2 YYREEE, per germline (reference sequence). CDR3 length: 13 amino acids. In nucleotides, the CDR3 is TGTGCCAGCAGACCTAAGGGGACCGGGGAGCTGTTTTTT. This encodes CASRPKGTGELFF. Full variable domain (remainder filled in from reference TRBV5-4 and TRBJ2-2): ETGVTQSPTHLIKTRGQQVTLRCSSQSGHNTVSWYQQALGQGPQFIFQYYREEENGRGNFPPRFSGLQFPNYSSELNVNALELDDSALYLCASRPKGTGELFFGEGSRLTVL.

This clone was counted a single time. This chain joins TRBV18 and TRBJ2-7; 8 nucleotides align to TRBD2. Germline CDR1 and CDR2: KGHSH and LQKENI. This CDR3 is 16 amino acids long. V was clipped by 2 bases and J by 2 bases; unmatched bases: 8. The CDR3: CASSPTRGGEAYEQYF. CDR3 nucleotides: TGTGCCAGCTCACCAACTCGGGGGGGGGAGGCCTACGAGCAGTACTTC. The whole variable domain, filled in from reference TRBV18 and TRBJ2-7, reads NAGVMQNPRHLVRRRGQEARLRCSPMKGHSHVYWYRQLPEEGLKFMVYLQKENIIDESGMPKERFSAEFPKEGPSILRIQQVVRGDSAAYFCASSPTRGGEAYEQYFGPGTRLTVT.

The rearrangement links TRBV18 to TRBJ1-1; D is undetermined. CDR1 and CDR2 (germline): KGHSH, LQKENI. V was trimmed by 4 bases and J by 3 bases, leaving 9 bases between them. The CDR3 extends over 13 amino acids. The CDR3 protein is CASSRSRDTEAFF. The CDR3 DNA reads as TGTGCCAGCTCACGATCCCGGGACACTGAAGCTTTCTTT.

This chain uses TRBV4-3 with TRBJ2-1; 10 nucleotides match TRBD2. The CDR3 length is 15 residues. Germline CDR1 LGHNA, CDR2 YSLEER. J lost 8 bases, V lost 0 bases, and 4 bases had no gene match. The CDR3 DNA sequence: TGCGCCAGCAGCCAAGATCCTAGCGGGAGATATGAGCAGTTCTTC. Translating it yields CASSQDPSGRYEQFF.

The CDR3 DNA is TGTGCCAGCATTGCTTTTAGCGGGACTAATTACAATGAGCAGTTCTTC. Residues: CASIAFSGTNYNEQFF. The V gene is TRBV28, the J gene TRBJ2-1; 8 nucleotides line up with TRBD2. Trimming took 7 bases from V and 4 from J; bases not matched to a gene: 12. This CDR3 is 16 amino acids long. Germline CDR1 is MDHEN and CDR2 is SYDVKM.

CDR3 residues: CASSPRQLNTEAFF. CDR3 DNA sequence: TGTGCCAGCAGTCCGCGGCAGTTGAACACTGAAGCTTTCTTT. The chain links TRBV6-6 to TRBJ1-1; D not resolved. The V and J ends lost 5 bases and 0 bases respectively, with 10 bases between them. The CDR3 totals 14 residues. CDR1 MNHNY and CDR2 SVGAGI come from the germline V gene (reference sequence).

The chain joins TRBV7-2 to TRBJ2-1, with TRBD2 as a possible D gene (6 bases). The V end was cut by 0 bases, the J end by 7 bases, with 13 bases between. In germline, CDR1 is SGHTA, CDR2 FQGNSA. The CDR3 consists of 15 residues. CDR3 protein: CASSLAWGLRNEQFF. CDR3 DNA sequence: TGTGCCAGCAGCTTAGCGTGGGGACTCAGAAATGAGCAGTTCTTC.

This sequence joins TRBV19 and TRBJ2-1, with TRBD2 matching 13 bases. CDR1 is LNHDA and CDR2 is SQIVND in the germline V gene (reference sequence). The J segment lost 8 bases and the V segment lost 4 bases, leaving 8 bases of the junction unmatched. CDR3 size: 16 residues. The CDR3 region has the DNA TGTGCCAGTAGTACCCCGTTAGGACTAGCGGGAGATGAGCAGTTCTTC. The encoded protein is CASSTPLGLAGDEQFF.

V usage is TRBV18 and J usage is TRBJ1-3; D might be TRBD1 (6 bases). V lost 3 bases, J lost 2 bases, and 11 bases lay in between. The CDR3 consists of 15 residues. The germline CDR1 and CDR2 sequences are KGHSH and LQKENI. The chain's CDR3 is CASSPSTGPGNTIYF. DNA of the CDR3: TGTGCCAGCTCACCCTCGACAGGCCCTGGAAACACCATATATTTT.

The genes are TRBV28 and TRBJ2-7; 12 bases match TRBD2. The CDR3 runs to 17 residues. V lost 5 bases to trimming and J lost 2 bases; unmatched junction nucleotides: 10. Germline CDR1 is MDHEN and CDR2 is SYDVKM. The CDR3 bases are TGTGCCAGCAGTCACACTTGGCTAGCGGGAGGGCCCTACGAGCAGTACTTC. It yields the protein CASSHTWLAGGPYEQYF.